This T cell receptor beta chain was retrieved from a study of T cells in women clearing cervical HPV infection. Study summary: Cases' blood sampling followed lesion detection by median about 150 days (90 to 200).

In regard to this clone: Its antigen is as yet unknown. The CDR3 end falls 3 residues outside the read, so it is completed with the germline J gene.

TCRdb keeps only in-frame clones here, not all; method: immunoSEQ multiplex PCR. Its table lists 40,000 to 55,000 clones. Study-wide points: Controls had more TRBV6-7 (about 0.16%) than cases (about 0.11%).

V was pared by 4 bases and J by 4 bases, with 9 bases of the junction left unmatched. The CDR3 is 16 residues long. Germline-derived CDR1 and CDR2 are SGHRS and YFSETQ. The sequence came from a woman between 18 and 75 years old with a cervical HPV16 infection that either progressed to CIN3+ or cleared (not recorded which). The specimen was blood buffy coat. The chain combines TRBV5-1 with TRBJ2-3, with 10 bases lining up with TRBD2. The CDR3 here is CASSPGLAPAADTQYF. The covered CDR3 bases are TGCGCCAGCAGCCCGGGACTAGCGCCGGCGGCAGATACG.